A single sample is the source of the 10 T cell receptor beta chains below, sequenced in a study of T cell changes during pregnancy in multiple sclerosis. Measured with immunoSEQ multiplex PCR; TCRdb has only the in-frame clones, and not every one. This sample has over 12,000 clones; around 86% occur once, and the top ten carry under 20%. The sequences come from CD8+ T cells from peripheral blood mononuclear cells, collected in the first trimester of pregnancy. These TCRs come from a female donor with multiple sclerosis, enrolled in a pregnancy study.

This chain joins TRBV7-8 and TRBJ1-5; D ambiguous. Germline V gene sequence: CDR1 SGHVS, CDR2 FQNEAQ. The V gene lost 3 bases and the J gene lost 0 bases, with 24 bases spanning the gap. This CDR3 region has 20 residues. This chain's CDR3 is CASSFAGQEDLVRSNQPQHF. The CDR3 region has the DNA TGTGCCAGCAGCTTCGCCGGTCAGGAGGATTTAGTTCGTAGCAATCAGCCCCAGCATTTT.

V gene TRBV5-3 combines with J gene TRBJ2-1; TRBD2 matches 8 bases. TRBV5-3 is filed as an ORF, its function uncertain. The CDR3 spans 16 residues. V was pared by 4 bases and J by 6 bases, with 12 bases of the junction left unmatched. The CDR3 protein is CARSHQGRTSRNEQFF. CDR3 DNA: TGTGCCAGAAGCCATCAAGGCCGGACTAGCCGCAATGAGCAGTTCTTC.

V is TRBV27 and J is TRBJ1-1, with 7 bases fitting TRBD1. In germline, CDR1 is MNHEY, CDR2 SMNVEV (reference sequence). The junction had 14 bases not matched to a gene; V was cut back by 6 bases and J by 4 bases. The CDR3 is 16 residues long. The CDR3 DNA sequence: TGTGCCAGCAGGCGAGGGGGGACGCACAGGGGCACTGAAGCTTTCTTT. It encodes CASRRGGTHRGTEAFF.

V is TRBV30 and J is TRBJ2-1; the D gene is possibly TRBD2 (6 bases). Trimming took off 7 bases at V and 9 bases at J, with 13 bases between the two ends. Germline CDR1 is GTSNPN and CDR2 is SVGIG (reference sequence). This CDR3 comprises 11 residues. The CDR3 DNA sequence: TGTGCCTACGGTGGGGGGAGTGAGCAGTTCTTC. Residues: CAYGGGSEQFF.

The rearrangement links TRBV28 to TRBJ1-3; the D gene is possibly TRBD1 (6 bases). Germline assignment: CDR1 MDHEN and CDR2 SYDVKM. V lost 10 bases and J 4 bases, leaving 14 bases between the germline ends. The CDR3 runs to 13 residues. Written as DNA, the CDR3 is TGTGCCACCACCAGGGGATCCGGAAACACCATATATTTT. Translated, it gives CATTRGSGNTIYF.

The chain employs TRBV5-8 and TRBJ1-5; weak D call: TRBD1 (6 bases). Germline V gene sequence: CDR1 SGHTS, CDR2 YDEGEE. The CDR3 length is 14 residues. Between the trimmed V and J ends, which lost 4 bases and 6 bases, there was a span of 14 bases. The CDR3 coding sequence is TGTGCCAGCAGCACATACAGGGCCGGTCAGCCCCAGCATTTT. This gives the protein CASSTYRAGQPQHF.

This rearrangement joins TRBV7-6 to TRBJ1-6; 8 nucleotides line up with TRBD1. The germline gives CDR1 SGHVS, CDR2 FNYEAQ. The trim removed 5 bases at V and 1 base at J, leaving 7 bases unmatched. This CDR3 has 17 residues. Here the CDR3 reads CASSLKQGASYNSPLHF. The CDR3 DNA reads as TGTGCCAGCAGCCTCAAGCAGGGGGCATCCTATAATTCACCCCTCCACTTT. Using reference TRBV7-6 and TRBJ1-6 for the parts outside the CDR3, the full variable domain is GAGVSQSPRYKVTKRGQDVALRCDPISGHVSLYWYRQALGQGPEFLTYFNYEAQQDKSGLPNDRFSAERPEGSISTLTIQRTEQRDSAMYRCASSLKQGASYNSPLHFGNGTRLTVT.

This clone was counted a few times. The J gene is TRBJ1-4, the V gene TRBV5-6; TRBD1 is a possible D gene (6 bases). The V gene lost 5 bases and the J gene lost 5 bases, with 13 bases spanning the gap. The CDR3 totals 14 residues. Germline values: CDR1 SGHDT, CDR2 YYEEEE. As DNA, the CDR3 is TGTGCCAGCAGTCATGACAGGCTGAATGAAAAACTGTTTTTT. Its translation is CASSHDRLNEKLFF.

As DNA, the CDR3 is TGTGCCAGCACAAAGCGGGAGGGCCGATGGGACGAGCAGTACTTC. As protein: CASTKREGRWDEQYF. The chain joins TRBV27 to TRBJ2-7, with 10 bases aligning to TRBD2. Germline V gene sequence: CDR1 MNHEY, CDR2 SMNVEV (reference sequence). The CDR3 covers 15 residues. The junction had 11 bases not matched to a gene; V was cut back by 7 bases and J by 5 bases.

This clone was detected only once. The V gene is TRBV28, the J gene TRBJ1-5; no firm D call. Germline V gene lookup returns CDR1 MDHEN and CDR2 SYDVKM. The V and J ends lost 5 bases and 0 bases respectively, with 8 bases between them. The CDR3 spans 14 residues. CDR3 in amino acids: CASSPVHSNQPQHF. CDR3 nucleotides: TGTGCCAGCAGTCCCGTACATAGCAATCAGCCCCAGCATTTT.